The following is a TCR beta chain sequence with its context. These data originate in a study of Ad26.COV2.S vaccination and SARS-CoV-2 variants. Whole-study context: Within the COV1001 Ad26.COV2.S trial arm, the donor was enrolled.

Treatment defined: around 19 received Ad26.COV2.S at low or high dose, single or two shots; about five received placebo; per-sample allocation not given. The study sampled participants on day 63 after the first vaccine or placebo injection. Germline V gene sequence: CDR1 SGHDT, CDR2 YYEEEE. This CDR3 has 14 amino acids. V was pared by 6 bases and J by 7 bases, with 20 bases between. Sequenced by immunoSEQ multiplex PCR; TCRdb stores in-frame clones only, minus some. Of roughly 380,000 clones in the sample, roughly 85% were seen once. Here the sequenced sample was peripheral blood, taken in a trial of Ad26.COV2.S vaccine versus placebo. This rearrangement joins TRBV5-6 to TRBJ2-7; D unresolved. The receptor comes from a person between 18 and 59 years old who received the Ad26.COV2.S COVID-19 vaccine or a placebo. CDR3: CASTFGTLLGEQYF. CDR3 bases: TGTGCCAGCACCTTCGGTACCCTCCTGGGGGAGCAGTACTTC.